Listed below are T cell receptor beta chains from one sample, sequenced in a study of OX40 agonist ivuxolimab in advanced cancers. Method: immunoSEQ multiplex PCR; TCRdb's copy keeps in-frame clones and lacks some. The sample consists of 71,000 or so clones, about three quarters of them appearing once. Sequencing was performed on CD4+ or CD8+ T cells sorted from blood, taken in a trial of the OX40 agonist ivuxolimab. All receptors come from an adult with an advanced solid tumor such as melanoma, head and neck, liver or kidney cancer. Each CDR3 is given with its conserved first and last residue. Each record gives: V gene, clone size, J gene, D gene, CDR3 protein, CDR3 DNA. The D gene is left open where the match is weak. Clone size is stated in some rows and not others, as once, few, many or a class when expanded.

TRBV2	-	TRBJ1-2	-	CASRVQGAVDGYTF	TGTGCCAGCAGGGTTCAGGGAGCGGTCGATGGCTACACCTTC
TRBV7-9	-	TRBJ2-1	-	CASSRTAGYEQFF	TGTGCCAGCAGCCGAACTGCGGGTTATGAGCAGTTCTTC
TRBV9	-	TRBJ2-1	TRBD2	CASSEPGGSYNEQFF	TGTGCCAGCAGCGAACCGGGGGGCTCCTACAATGAGCAGTTCTTC
TRBV11-1	-	TRBJ2-1	TRBD2	CASSRHLAAYNSYNEQFF	TGTGCCAGCAGCCGACATCTAGCGGCTTACAACTCCTACAATGAGCAGTTCTTC
TRBV10-3	-	TRBJ1-1	-	CAISKNLGTEAFF	TGTGCCATCAGCAAGAACTTGGGAACTGAAGCTTTCTTT
TRBV7-9	-	TRBJ1-3	-	CASSRFLSSGNTIYF	TGTGCCAGCAGCCGCTTTCTATCCTCTGGAAACACCATATATTTT
TRBV10-2	-	TRBJ2-1	-	CASKYSSDYNEQFF	TGCGCCAGCAAGTACAGCTCTGATTACAATGAGCAGTTCTTC
TRBV4-3	once	TRBJ1-5	TRBD1	CASSQDWTTGGYQPQHF	TGCGCCAGCAGCCAAGATTGGACCACAGGGGGATATCAGCCCCAGCATTTT
TRBV7-2	many	TRBJ2-1	-	CASSFRQGSYEQFF	TGTGCCAGCAGCTTTAGGCAGGGGAGCTATGAGCAGTTCTTC
TRBV11-3	-	TRBJ1-2	-	CASSLGGDGYTF	TGTGCCAGCAGCTTAGGAGGGGATGGCTACACCTTC
TRBV27	once	TRBJ1-4	-	CASSFYGGGEKLFF	TGTGCCAGCAGTTTTTACGGAGGGGGAGAAAAACTGTTTTTT
TRBV5-1	-	TRBJ2-1	-	CASSPRRRGGQPYNEQFF	TGCGCCAGCAGCCCCCGACGACGGGGTGGACAACCATACAATGAGCAGTTCTTC
TRBV18	once	TRBJ2-7	-	CASSPGLYGPYEQYF	TGTGCCAGCTCACCGGGACTTTATGGTCCCTACGAGCAGTACTTC
TRBV2	-	TRBJ1-2	-	CASSEATGQNYGYTF	TGTGCCAGCAGTGAAGCGACAGGTCAAAACTATGGCTACACCTTC
TRBV18	once	TRBJ2-5	-	CASSPPIVQETQYF	TGTGCCAGCTCACCTCCCATCGTCCAAGAGACCCAGTACTTC
TRBV4-1	-	TRBJ1-4	TRBD1	CASSRKQGNNEKLFF	TGCGCCAGCAGCCGAAAACAGGGGAATAATGAAAAACTGTTTTTT
TRBV27	-	TRBJ2-7	TRBD1	CASSLTGGYEQYF	TGTGCCAGCAGTTTAACAGGGGGCTACGAGCAGTACTTC
TRBV5-5	-	TRBJ2-7	-	CASSLEGLVSYEQYF	TGTGCCAGCAGCTTGGAGGGACTGGTATCCTACGAGCAGTACTTC
TRBV5-1	-	TRBJ2-3	TRBD2	CASSSHLGTSGRDTQYF	TGCGCCAGCAGCTCCCACCTAGGGACTAGCGGGAGAGATACGCAGTATTTT
TRBV2	-	TRBJ2-7	TRBD2	CASSEAGGSYEQYF	TGTGCCAGCAGTGAAGCGGGGGGGTCCTACGAGCAGTACTTC
TRBV6-4	-	TRBJ1-2	-	CASSLDMGPGYGYTF	TGTGCCAGCAGTCTCGACATGGGGCCCGGCTATGGCTACACCTTC
TRBV7-2	-	TRBJ2-1	-	CASSRGGGRSYNEQFF	TGTGCCAGCAGCCGTGGCGGGGGCCGCTCCTACAATGAGCAGTTCTTC
TRBV7-2	once	TRBJ2-1	-	CASSSSGPTYNEQFF	TGTGCCAGCAGTTCCAGCGGGCCAACCTACAATGAGCAGTTCTTC
TRBV4-1	once	TRBJ2-7	TRBD1	CASSQGQGVFYEQYF	TGCGCCAGCAGCCAGGGACAGGGCGTCTTCTACGAGCAGTACTTC